This T cell receptor beta chain was recorded in a study of cytomegalovirus exposure and HLA in healthy donors (dated by TCRdb to about 2017). Describing the broader study: In an earlier analysis of approximately 500 of the donors, approximately 260 Gb of sequence data and approximately 100 million unique TCR beta sequences from 180 million or so T cells were reported. An earlier analysis of approximately 500 of the donors applied high-throughput TCR beta sequencing to assess whether each TCR beta V gene segment acted as functional or pseudogenic. The genetic ancestry cluster associated with self-reported Caucasian donors included approximately 85% of the 300 to 450 genotyped donors. An early release that covered roughly 600 HLA-typed donors contained approximately 300 gigabases of sequencing data and some 87 million unique TCR sequences. Across 398 genotyped donors of the cohort, an average of about 250,000 unique TCR beta nucleotide sequences per donor were sequenced, and 15% to 20% of those sequences were non-productive. In a later genetic analysis, genome-wide SNP genotypes for about 60% of the 666 donors were used, and that subset was treated as a discovery cohort. The later analysis used no new phenotypic data to find candidate immune exposures, relying instead on TCR beta sequences and their occurrence across donors. Along with the roughly 610-subject first cohort, a separate validation cohort of around 120 different subjects was used. Using immunosequencing, the study profiled T cell repertoires from around 680 subjects and related those repertoires to cytomegalovirus serostatus. HLA typing included class I and class II loci at four-digit resolution. In a later analysis, previously published TCR beta repertoires from some 640 donors were re-analyzed and high-resolution HLA genotyping was added so that TCR occurrence patterns could be studied. All discovery cohort repertoires had been generated on a single sequencing platform. High-throughput TCR immunosequencing, statistical association of individual TCRs with disease status, and machine learning were combined to predict cytomegalovirus infection status. The study aimed to test whether cataloging public T cell receptors could reveal signatures of past pathogen exposure. The number of typed donors differed by locus: about 620-640 for A, B, C, DRB1 and DQB1; approximately 520 for DQA1; some 590 for DPA1; and around 470 for DPB1. Donor age, sex, ethnicity and CMV serostatus were collected together with the repertoire data. Five DR-DQ haplotypes were treated as single units for association and clustering because of strong linkage in the cohort.

Measured from the cysteine to the phenylalanine, the CDR3 is 17 residues long. Left in the record is the CDR3 DNA by itself, 51 bases read in frame from the first base. The CDR1 and CDR2 encoded by the germline V gene are WSHSY and SAAADI. The trim is 3 bases for V and 0 bases for J, with a gap of 12 bases between the germline ends. To prepare the library, the immunoSEQ multiplex PCR assay was applied. A mixture of 60 forward primers for TCR Vbeta segments and 13 reverse primers for TCR Jbeta segments was used in the multiplex PCR. A multiplex PCR assay on genomic DNA amplified the CDR3 region of rearranged TCR beta genes. The Illumina HiSeq System was used to sequence the amplified TCR beta libraries as 87-base-pair reads. The authors processed their data as follows. Across the 600 to 700 repertoires, a later analysis counted some 80 million unique TCR beta chains, 8.5 million to 12 million of which were shared by at least two donors. A nearest-neighbor algorithm error-corrected the raw reads and collapsed the reads into unique sequences, merging closely related sequences to remove PCR and sequencing errors. Alignment of CDR3 sequences to IMGT reference sequences was used to assign V, D and J gene segments. For a sequence to be retained, at least a six-nucleotide match to both a V gene segment and a J gene segment was required. Rearrangements were called productive when the CDR3 lacked stop codons and stayed in frame with V and J; all others were non-productive. Following IMGT convention, CDR3 was defined as the stretch from the second conserved V-encoded cysteine to the conserved J-encoded phenylalanine. The earlier analysis of 500 to 650 of the donors excluded any sequence lacking an unambiguous match to a single V gene segment. In an earlier analysis of a few hundred of the donors, V segments were called functional above 56.7% productive rearrangements and were called segregating when the between-donor standard deviation exceeded 5%. A statistical classification framework was built for diagnosing cytomegalovirus status from the catalog of TCR beta chain sequences. In a later analysis, V and J genes were assigned by comparing TCR nucleotide sequences against IMGT/GENE-DB human TR gene sequences. In a later analysis, CDR3 sequences and most-parsimonious VDJ recombination scenarios were assigned using the TCRdist pipeline. In a later analysis, every TCR beta chain was defined by the combination of its CDR3 amino acid sequence and its V-gene family, and reads without a unique V-gene family were dropped. In a later analysis, 500 to 650 highly shared, low-generation-probability nucleotide sequences were removed to address suspected cross-contamination and a sequencing artifact. A later analysis calculated a clonal expansion index for each public chain from normalized within-repertoire ranks of inferred template counts. A later analysis computed generation probabilities with a VDJ recombination model fitted to out-of-frame rearrangements, and checked the results against IGoR. In a later analysis, TCR-TCR, TCR-HLA and TCR-CMV co-occurrence was scored with hypergeometric tests, and a repertoire-size bias correction was applied to TCR pairs. False discovery rates were estimated in a later analysis by permuting HLA or CMV assignments 20 times. A later analysis grouped co-occurring TCRs with DBSCAN, adding TCRdist sequence similarity when clustering within HLA-allele-positive subsets. Co-occurrence clustering excluded repertoires with fewer than 30,000 or more than 120,000 public chains, plus five with anomalous nucleotide sharing. This immuneACCESS table, as held by TCRdb, lists in-frame sequences with V and J called but not all clones. Of the missing ones, under half trace to an unresolved V gene in checked studies; the others have no known cause. V and J calls and clone size are copied from that table; D and trimming were computed from the DNA. The sample yields a few hundred thousand clones; more than 60% were counted once. Around 0.2% of the sample belongs to the ten largest clones.

The research as a whole found: A few of the identified cytomegalovirus-associated TCR beta chains were confirmed in vitro to be specific for cytomegalovirus antigens. Assigning TCR associations to individual alleles was difficult when HLA alleles, especially DR and DQ, strongly co-occurred. This cohort had only TCR beta chains sequenced, and the lack of alpha or paired-chain data limited which features could be detected. Around 16 rarely observed V segments, including chromosome 9 orphons, were excluded from the earlier analysis of approximately 500 of the donors because counts were too low. Specific HLA alleles were associated with some 15,000 TCR beta sequences at a false discovery rate of 0.05 in a later analysis. A further reported finding was that TCR beta sequences accurately predicted the HLA-A and HLA-B alleles for most subjects in the first cohort. The study gave a list of 150 to 200 TCR beta chains associated with cytomegalovirus. A later genetic analysis reported fewer N-insertions in productive TCRs among donors in an Asian-associated ancestry cluster than the roughly 700-donor mean. According to a later analysis, parvovirus B19, influenza, CMV and Epstein-Barr virus appeared linked to several top co-occurrence clusters. The only immune exposure information available for the cohort was CMV serostatus. Because HLA typing was unavailable for some donors at each locus, only the typed subset was used in association tests. Most TCR sequences were seen in very few donors, while some public TCRs were found in many individuals. Cytomegalovirus status was reported to be diagnosed by the classifier with high specificity and sensitivity in both the original and validation cohorts. A later analysis found that HLA-associated TCR beta chains were more clonally expanded and had lower generation probabilities than equally common non-associated chains. Broadly in line with IMGT annotations, most TCR beta V segments showed up in productive rearrangements about 90% or about 30% of the time in an earlier analysis of approximately 600 of the donors. Most CMV-associated TCR beta chains appeared to be HLA-restricted in a later analysis, and the HLA associations seemed to be driven largely by CMV exposure. Correlated functional status among segregating V segments might reflect linkage disequilibrium, but an unknown experimental factor could not be ruled out. Presence/absence analyses assumed roughly uniform sequencing depth across donors, an assumption that may not hold. The sequencing pipeline was judged likely to have produced a cluster of highly shared sequence variants as a technical artifact. Some IMGT-functional V segments, including TRBV6-2 and TRBV6-3, could not be distinguished by the 87-base-pair reads and were therefore excluded. According to the authors, the approach could potentially be generalized to other disease states and immunological phenotypes. V-gene and J-gene trimming of TCR beta chains was associated with a missense DCLRE1C variant in a later genetic analysis, and the association was replicated in an independent cohort. In a later analysis, TCR association rates were found to vary across HLA loci, with the most associated TCRs seen for DRB1 alleles and the fewest for HLA-C alleles.

The cohort comprised some 700 healthy bone marrow donors. Cohort members were all nominally healthy when sampled, although unrecorded immune exposures were likely present. The donor was CMV seronegative and belonged to the group of several hundred seronegative cohort members. A peripheral blood sample was collected from each donor, and TCR beta sequencing was performed on peripheral blood mononuclear cells. The Qiagen DNeasy Blood Extraction Kit was used to extract genomic DNA from the blood cell samples. A word on this clone: Its antigen is currently not known. Base qualities are not recorded, but no much larger clone differs from it by a single base.

The TCR comes from a girl under 10 years old in good health and CMV-seronegative. Here the chain combines TRBV10-2 and TRBJ1-6, with TRBD1 perhaps the D gene, on 5 matching bases. The sample comprised PBMCs. The CDR3 amino acid sequence is: CASSDRAVSSYNSPLHF. The DNA sequence follows: TGCGCCAGCAGTGACAGGGCGGTTAGCTCCTATAATTCACCCCTCCACTTT.